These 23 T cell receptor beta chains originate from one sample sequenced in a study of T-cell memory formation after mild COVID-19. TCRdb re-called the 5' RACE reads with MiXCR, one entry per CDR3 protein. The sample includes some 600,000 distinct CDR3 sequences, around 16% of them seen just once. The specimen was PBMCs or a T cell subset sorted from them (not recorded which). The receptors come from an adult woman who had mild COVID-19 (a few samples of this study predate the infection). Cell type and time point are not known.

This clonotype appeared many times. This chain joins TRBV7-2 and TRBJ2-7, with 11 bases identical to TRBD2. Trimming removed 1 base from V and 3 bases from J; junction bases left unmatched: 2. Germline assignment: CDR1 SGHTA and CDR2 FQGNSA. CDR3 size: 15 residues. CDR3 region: CASSLGGTSGYEQYF. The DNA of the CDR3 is TGTGCCAGCAGCTTAGGGGGGACTAGCGGCTACGAGCAGTACTTC. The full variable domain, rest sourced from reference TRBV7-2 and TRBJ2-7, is GAGVSQSPSNKVTEKGKDVELRCDPISGHTALYWYRQSLGQGLEFLIYFQGNSAPDKSGLPSDRFSAERTGGSVSTLTIQRTQQEDSAVYLCASSLGGTSGYEQYFGPGTRLTVT.

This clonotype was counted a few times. The CDR3 spells CASSKTSGVTDTQYF. CDR3 sequence (DNA): TGTGCCAGCAGCAAGACTAGCGGGGTGACAGATACGCAGTATTTT. This rearrangement joins TRBV6-6 to TRBJ2-3; 11 bases match TRBD2. The germline V gene has CDR1 MNHNY and CDR2 SVGAGI (reference sequence). Trimming took 6 bases from V and 3 from J; bases not matched to a gene: 5. This CDR3 has 15 residues.

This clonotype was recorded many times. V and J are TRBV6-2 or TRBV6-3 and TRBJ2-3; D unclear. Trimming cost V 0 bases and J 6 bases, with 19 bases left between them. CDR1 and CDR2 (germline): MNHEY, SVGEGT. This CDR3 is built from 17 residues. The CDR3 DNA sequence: TGTGCCAGCAGTTACTCGAGTTTTTCTAGAGTGGATGATACGCAGTATTTT. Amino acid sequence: CASSYSSFSRVDDTQYF.

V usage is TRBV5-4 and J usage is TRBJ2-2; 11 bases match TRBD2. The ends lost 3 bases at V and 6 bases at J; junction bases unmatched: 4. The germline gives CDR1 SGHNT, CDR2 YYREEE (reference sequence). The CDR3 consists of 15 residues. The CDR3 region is CASSYSGGASGELFF. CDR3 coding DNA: TGTGCCAGCAGCTATAGCGGGGGGGCGTCCGGGGAGCTGTTTTTT.

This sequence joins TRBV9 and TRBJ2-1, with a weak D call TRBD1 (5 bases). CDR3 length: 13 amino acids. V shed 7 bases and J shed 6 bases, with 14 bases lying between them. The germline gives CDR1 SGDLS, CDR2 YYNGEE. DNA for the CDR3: TGTGCCAGCGTACCCCAGGGTACCAATGAGCAGTTCTTC. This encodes CASVPQGTNEQFF.

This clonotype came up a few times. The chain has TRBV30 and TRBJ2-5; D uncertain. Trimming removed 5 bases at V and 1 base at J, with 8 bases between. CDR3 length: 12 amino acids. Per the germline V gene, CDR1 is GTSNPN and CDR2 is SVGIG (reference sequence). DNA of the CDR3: TGTGCCTGGGCGTACGGCCAAGAGACCCAGTACTTC. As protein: CAWAYGQETQYF.

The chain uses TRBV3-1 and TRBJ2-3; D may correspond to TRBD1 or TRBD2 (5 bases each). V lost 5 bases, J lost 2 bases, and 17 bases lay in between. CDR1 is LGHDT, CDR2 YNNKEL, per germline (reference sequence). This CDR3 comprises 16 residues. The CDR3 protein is CASSSRALGPTDTQYF. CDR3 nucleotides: TGTGCCAGCAGCTCCCGGGCCTTGGGACCCACAGATACGCAGTATTTT.

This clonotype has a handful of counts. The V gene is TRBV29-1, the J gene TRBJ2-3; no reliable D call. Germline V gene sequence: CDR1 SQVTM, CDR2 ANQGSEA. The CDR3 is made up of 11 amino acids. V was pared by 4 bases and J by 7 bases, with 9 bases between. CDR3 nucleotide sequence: TGCAGCGTTGCCCCCGAGTATACGCAGTATTTT. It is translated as CSVAPEYTQYF.

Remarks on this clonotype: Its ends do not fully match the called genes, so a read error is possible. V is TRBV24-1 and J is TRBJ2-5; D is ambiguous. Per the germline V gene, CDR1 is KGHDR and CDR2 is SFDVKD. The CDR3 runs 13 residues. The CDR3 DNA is TGTGCCACCAGTGATTTAGGCCAAGGGACCCAGTACTTC. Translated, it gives CATSDLGQGTQYF.

CDR3 sequence (DNA): TGTGCCAGCACTAAAGGGAACAGGGTGTCCGGCTACACCTTC. Its translation is CASTKGNRVSGYTF. The rearrangement uses TRBV6-6 and TRBJ1-2, with a possible D match to TRBD1 (6 bases). Germline V gene sequence: CDR1 MNHNY, CDR2 SVGAGI (reference sequence). CDR3 size: 14 residues. V gave up 7 bases and J gave up 8 bases, with 20 bases separating them.

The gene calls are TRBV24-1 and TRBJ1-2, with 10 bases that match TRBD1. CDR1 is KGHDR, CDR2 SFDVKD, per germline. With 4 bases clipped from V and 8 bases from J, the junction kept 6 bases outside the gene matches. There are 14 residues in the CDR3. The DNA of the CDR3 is TGTGCCACCAGTGACCCCGGGACAGGGGCCGGCTACACCTTC. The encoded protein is CATSDPGTGAGYTF.

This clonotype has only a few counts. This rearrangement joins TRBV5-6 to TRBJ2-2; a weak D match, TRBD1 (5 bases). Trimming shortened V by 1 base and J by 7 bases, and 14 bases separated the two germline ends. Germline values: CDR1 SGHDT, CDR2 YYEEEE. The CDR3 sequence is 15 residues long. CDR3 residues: CASSLSRVRIGELFF. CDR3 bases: TGTGCCAGCAGCTTGTCCAGGGTGCGGATCGGGGAGCTGTTTTTT.

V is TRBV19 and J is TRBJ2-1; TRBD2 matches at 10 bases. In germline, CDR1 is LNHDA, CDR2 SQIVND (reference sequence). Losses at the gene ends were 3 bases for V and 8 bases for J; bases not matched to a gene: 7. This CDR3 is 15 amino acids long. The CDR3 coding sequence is TGTGCCAGTAGTATCCGAGCGGGGGGGCCGGATGAGCAGTTCTTC. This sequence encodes CASSIRAGGPDEQFF.

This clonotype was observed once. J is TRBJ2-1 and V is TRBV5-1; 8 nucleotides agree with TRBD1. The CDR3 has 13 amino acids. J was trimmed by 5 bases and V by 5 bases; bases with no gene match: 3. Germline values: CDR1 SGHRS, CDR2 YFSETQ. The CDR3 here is CASRDRVDNEQFF. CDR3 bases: TGCGCCAGCAGGGACAGGGTTGACAATGAGCAGTTCTTC.

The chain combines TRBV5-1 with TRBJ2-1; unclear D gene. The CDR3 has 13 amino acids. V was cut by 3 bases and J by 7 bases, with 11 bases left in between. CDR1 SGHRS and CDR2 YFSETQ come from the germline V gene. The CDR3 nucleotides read TGCGCCAGCAGCTCCTTTCCTTGGAATGAGCAGTTCTTC. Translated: CASSSFPWNEQFF. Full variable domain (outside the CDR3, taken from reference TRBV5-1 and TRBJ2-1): KAGVTQTPRYLIKTRGQQVTLSCSPISGHRSVSWYQQTPGQGLQFLFEYFSETQRNKGNFPGRFSGRQFSNSRSEMNVSTLELGDSALYLCASSSFPWNEQFFGPGTRLTVL.

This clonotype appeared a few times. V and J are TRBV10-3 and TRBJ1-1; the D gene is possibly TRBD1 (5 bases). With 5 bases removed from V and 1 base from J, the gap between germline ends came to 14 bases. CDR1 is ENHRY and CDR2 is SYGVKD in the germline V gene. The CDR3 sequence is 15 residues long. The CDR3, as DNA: TGTGCCATCAGTCGCTCTGGGGGTCCGAACACTGAAGCTTTCTTT. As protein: CAISRSGGPNTEAFF.

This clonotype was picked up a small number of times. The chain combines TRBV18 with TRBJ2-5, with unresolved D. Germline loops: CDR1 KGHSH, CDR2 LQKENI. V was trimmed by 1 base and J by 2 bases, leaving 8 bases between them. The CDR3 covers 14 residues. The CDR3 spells CASSPRSPQETQYF. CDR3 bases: TGTGCCAGCTCACCACGGTCCCCTCAAGAGACCCAGTACTTC.

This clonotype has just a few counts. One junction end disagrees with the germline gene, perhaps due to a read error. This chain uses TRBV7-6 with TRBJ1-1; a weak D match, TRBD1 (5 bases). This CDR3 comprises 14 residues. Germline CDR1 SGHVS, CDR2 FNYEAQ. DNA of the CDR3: TGTGCCAGCACCTTAAGAGGGGCTGGAACTGAAGCTTTCTTT. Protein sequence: CASTLRGAGTEAFF.

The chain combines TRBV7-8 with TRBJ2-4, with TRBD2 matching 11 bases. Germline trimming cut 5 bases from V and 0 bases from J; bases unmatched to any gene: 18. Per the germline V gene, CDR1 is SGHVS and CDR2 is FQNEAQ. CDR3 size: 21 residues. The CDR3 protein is CASSHSLAGGLGTLAKNIQYF. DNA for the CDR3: TGTGCCAGCAGCCACTCCCTAGCGGGGGGCCTTGGTACCCTAGCCAAAAACATTCAGTACTTC.

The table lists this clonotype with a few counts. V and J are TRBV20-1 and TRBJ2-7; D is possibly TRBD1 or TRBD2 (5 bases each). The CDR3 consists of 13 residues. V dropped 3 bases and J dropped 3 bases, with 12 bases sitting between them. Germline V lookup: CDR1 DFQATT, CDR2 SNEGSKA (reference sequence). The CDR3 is CSASPGRNYEQYF. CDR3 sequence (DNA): TGCAGTGCTAGCCCGGGACGTAACTACGAGCAGTACTTC.

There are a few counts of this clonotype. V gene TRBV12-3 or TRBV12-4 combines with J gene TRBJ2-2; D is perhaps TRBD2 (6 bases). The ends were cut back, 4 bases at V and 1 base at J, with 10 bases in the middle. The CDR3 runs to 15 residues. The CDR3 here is CASSSGLQNTGELFF. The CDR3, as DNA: TGTGCCAGCAGTTCGGGACTCCAGAACACCGGGGAGCTGTTTTTT.

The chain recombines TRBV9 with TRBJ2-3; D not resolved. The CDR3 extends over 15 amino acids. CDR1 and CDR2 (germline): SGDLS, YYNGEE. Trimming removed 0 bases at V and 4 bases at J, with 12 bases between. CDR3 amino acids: CASSVGQKFPDTQYF. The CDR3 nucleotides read TGTGCCAGCAGCGTAGGGCAGAAGTTTCCAGATACGCAGTATTTT.

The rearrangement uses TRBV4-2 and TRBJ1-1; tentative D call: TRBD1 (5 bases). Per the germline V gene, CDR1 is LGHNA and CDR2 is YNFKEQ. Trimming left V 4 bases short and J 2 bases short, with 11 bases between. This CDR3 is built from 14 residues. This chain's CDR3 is CASSRLQANTEAFF. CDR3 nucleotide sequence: TGTGCCAGCAGCCGACTACAGGCTAACACTGAAGCTTTCTTT.